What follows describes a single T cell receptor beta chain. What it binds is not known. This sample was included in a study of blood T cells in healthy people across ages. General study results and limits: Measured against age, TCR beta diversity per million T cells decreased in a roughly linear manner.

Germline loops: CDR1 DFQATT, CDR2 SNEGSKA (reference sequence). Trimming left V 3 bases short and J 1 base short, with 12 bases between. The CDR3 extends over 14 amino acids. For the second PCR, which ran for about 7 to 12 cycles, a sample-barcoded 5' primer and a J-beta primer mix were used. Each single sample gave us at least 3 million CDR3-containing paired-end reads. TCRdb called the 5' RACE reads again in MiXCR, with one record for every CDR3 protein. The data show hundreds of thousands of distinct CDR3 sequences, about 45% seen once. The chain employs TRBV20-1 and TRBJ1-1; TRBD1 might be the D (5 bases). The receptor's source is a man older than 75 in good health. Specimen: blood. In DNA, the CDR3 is TGCAGTGCTAGTAGAAACGGGGGGAACACTGAAGCTTTCTTT. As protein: CSASRNGGNTEAFF.